A selection of T cell receptor beta chains follows, all from one sample in a study of T cells expressing NK-cell markers. Using the 5' RACE reads, TCRdb records one entry per CDR3 protein without DNA. This listing includes under 500,000 distinct CDR3 sequences. The sequenced material came from blood T cells: a sorted CD56 or NKG2C T cell subset, CD4+ or CD8+ T cells, or bulk PBMC T cells (not recorded which). Receptors originate from a woman between 18 and 69 years old in good health. Each CDR3 is given with its conserved first and last residue.

J | V | CDR3
TRBJ2-7 | TRBV18 | CASSGTSTYYEQYF
TRBJ2-1 | TRBV29-1 | CSVWVRYGTSGKNEQFF
TRBJ1-1 | TRBV20-1 | CSARLGQGMNTEAFF
TRBJ2-5 | TRBV20-1 | CSVFGGPEETQYF
TRBJ2-5 | TRBV29-1 | CSACVGRETQYF
TRBJ2-1 | TRBV7-2 | CASSLVFNEQFF
TRBJ2-3 | TRBV5-5 | CASTSGATDTQYF
TRBJ2-1 | TRBV7-6 | CASSLLGEATYNEQFF
TRBJ1-5 | TRBV3-1 | CASSQGTRSNQPQHF
TRBJ1-1 | TRBV5-1 | CASSLPGGYTEAFF
TRBJ2-7 | TRBV24-1 | CATKRRGTARRYEQYF
TRBJ2-1 | TRBV10-3 | CAISARAGGGEQFF
TRBJ2-3 | TRBV28 | CATLRTKGVPPQYF
TRBJ1-5 | TRBV29-1 | CSASLGTFNQPQHF
TRBJ2-3 | TRBV3-1 | CASSPRWGGLDTQYF
TRBJ1-4 | TRBV20-1 | CSARSQGHEKLFF
TRBJ2-1 | TRBV14 | CASSRNRFAGQSNEQFF
TRBJ2-1 | TRBV20-1 | CSARGQSSYNEQFF
TRBJ1-4 | TRBV6-5 | CASSYSATGYEKLFF
TRBJ2-7 | TRBV20-1 | CSAGSLASYEQYF
TRBJ2-7 | TRBV3-1 | CASRQPPNYEQYF
TRBJ2-1 | TRBV7-9 | CASSPSGGPSSYNEQFF
TRBJ1-2 | TRBV20-1 | CSARAFGTGGRGDGYTF
TRBJ2-3 | TRBV7-3 | CASSFSGGAGDTQYF
TRBJ2-1 | TRBV12-3/TRBV12-4 | CASSRPSYNEQFF
TRBJ2-3 | TRBV6-2/TRBV6-3 | CASRLAGVGTDTQYF
TRBJ2-7 | TRBV6-5 | CASSYEASYEQYF
TRBJ1-6 | TRBV2 | CASMGSSYNSPLHF
TRBJ2-7 | TRBV30 | CAWNGDSGEQYF
TRBJ1-1 | TRBV7-2 | CASSRLTGVNTEAFF
TRBJ2-1 | TRBV27 | CASRLSVLAGQFF
TRBJ2-7 | TRBV29-1 | CSVASGAHEQYF
TRBJ2-4 | TRBV9 | CASSHQGGSNIQYF
TRBJ1-2 | TRBV7-9 | CASSKSGPPYGYTF
TRBJ2-1 | TRBV12-3/TRBV12-4 | CASSFWVAGANEQFF
TRBJ2-5 | TRBV10-3 | CAISARGVLQETQYF
TRBJ2-4 | TRBV20-1 | CSAELGLRLENIQYF
TRBJ2-1 | TRBV6-1 | CASSEAMGGRGEQFF
TRBJ1-6 | TRBV14 | CASSHKTTWSYNSPLHF
TRBJ1-5 | TRBV10-2 | CASRGREKSNQPQHF
TRBJ1-3 | TRBV12-3/TRBV12-4 | CASSFYSSQGRSPGNTIYF
TRBJ2-3 | TRBV11-2 | CASSNGPVTDTQYF
TRBJ2-7 | TRBV7-8 | CASSLVPASGSYEQYF
TRBJ1-5 | TRBV19 | CASSATGGFTQPQHF
TRBJ2-5 | TRBV7-2 | CASSSTTSALGTQYF
TRBJ2-3 | TRBV6-2/TRBV6-3 | CASSYPSAGATDTQYF
TRBJ2-3 | TRBV10-3 | CAISDVAVTDTQYF
TRBJ1-1 | TRBV3-1 | CASSPWQGTTEAFF
TRBJ2-1 | TRBV20-1 | CSAPPGRSYNEQFF